This TCR beta chain emerged from a study of T cell responses to AZD1222 COVID-19 vaccine (dated by TCRdb to the early 2020s). Regarding the research as a whole: A total of 233 trial participants underwent TCR sequencing, of whom 200 to 220 received two doses of AZD1222 and roughly 25 received two doses of the MenACWY control vaccine. Enrollment into the trials was organized by age into subgroups of 18-55, 56-69 and 70-plus years, and those subgroups contained roughly 150, 30 and 60 TCR-sequenced participants, respectively.

CDR1 GTSNPN and CDR2 SVGIG were looked up in the germline V gene (reference sequence). Trimming accounts for 3 bases at V and 5 bases at J, while the number of junction bases matched to no gene is 4. From cysteine to phenylalanine, the CDR3 is 13 amino acids long. Of all the DNA, just the CDR3 is kept, 39 bases in frame from base 1. What this sample's time point label stands for: about 28 days (+/-7) after the second vaccine dose. AZD1222 recipients with second doses at about 4 weeks or about 12 weeks were pooled, because spike-specific TCR depth and breadth did not differ between schedules. Vaccinee samples came from UK trials COV001 and COV002, including a single-blind randomized controlled phase 2/3 trial of AZD1222 (ChAdOx1 nCoV-19) in healthy adults. For TCRbeta chain sequencing, PBMC samples were collected from trial participants at day 0 and at day 28 after the second dose. Study-level results and caveats: No day 14 peak-response samples were available, so repertoires were characterized only after the peak T cell response. Conclusions about previously exposed vaccinees are limited, since just five or six AZD1222 recipients were seropositive for SARS-CoV-2 at baseline. Nearly half of unique spike-specific TCRs reportedly recognized epitopes outside regions mutated in the B.1.351 and B.1.1.7 variants. The vaccine-associated CD4 TCRs covered the entire spike protein, and the dominant responses fell in regions 160-218 and 743-854. After two AZD1222 doses, spike-specific TCR breadth and depth were significantly higher than at day 0 and than in MenACWY recipients. In the small 56-69-year group, the increase in depth fell short of significance, most likely because of low power. Participants were mostly white British and included more females than males, and it was suggested by the authors that clonal diversity may have been underestimated.

The CDR3 regions of human TCRbeta chains were analyzed by immunosequencing. The original pipeline was this. TCRs in the repertoires were compared against a reference library of SARS-CoV-2-specific TCRs that had been generated with the MIRA antigen-specificity platform. Breadth was defined as the fraction of unique TCRs that were SARS-CoV-2-associated. Depth was defined as the fraction of total T cells that were SARS-CoV-2-associated. Each spike-specific TCR was assigned to its reactive spike region and to a CD4 or CD8 class using the MIRA data. Log10-transformed breadth and depth values were compared by one-way ANOVA with Sidak's multiple comparisons tests. What TCRdb holds here is the immuneACCESS table cut down to in-frame rearrangements. Part of the clones is not present; checked against another copy, under half of the missing clones reflect an unresolved V gene, and the others are unexplained. V and J calls and clone size come straight from that table; D and trimming were deduced from the DNA. Counted in this sample were more than 110,000 clones; about 90% of them appeared once. Of the sample, 2.5% to 4% is held by the ten largest clones.

Concerning this clone: It lacks a known antigen. Base-call qualities are not available, and no considerably larger clone is one nucleotide away.

The clonotype was recovered from an adult who received the AZD1222 COVID-19 vaccine. Here the chain combines TRBV30 and TRBJ1-1; 9 nucleotides in the junction match TRBD1. Here the sequenced sample was peripheral blood, taken 28 days after the second AZD1222 dose. The DNA sequence is TGTGCCTGGAGGACAGGGGGTGAGACTGAAGCTTTCTTT. This encodes CAWRTGGETEAFF.